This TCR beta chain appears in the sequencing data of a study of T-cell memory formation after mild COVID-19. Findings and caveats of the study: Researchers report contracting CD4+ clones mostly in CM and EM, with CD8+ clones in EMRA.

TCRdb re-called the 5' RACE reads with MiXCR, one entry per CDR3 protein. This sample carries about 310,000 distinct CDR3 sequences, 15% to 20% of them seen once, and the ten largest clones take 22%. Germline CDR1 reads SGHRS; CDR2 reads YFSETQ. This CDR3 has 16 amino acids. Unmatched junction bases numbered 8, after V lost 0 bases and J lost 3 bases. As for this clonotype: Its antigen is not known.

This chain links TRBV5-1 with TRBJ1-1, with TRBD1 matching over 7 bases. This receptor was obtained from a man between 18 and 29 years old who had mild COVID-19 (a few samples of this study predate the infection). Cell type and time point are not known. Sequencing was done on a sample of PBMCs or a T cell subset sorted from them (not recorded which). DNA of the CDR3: TGCGCCAGCAGCTTGGTTACAGGGGTTGGGGACACTGAAGCTTTCTTT. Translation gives CASSLVTGVGDTEAFF.